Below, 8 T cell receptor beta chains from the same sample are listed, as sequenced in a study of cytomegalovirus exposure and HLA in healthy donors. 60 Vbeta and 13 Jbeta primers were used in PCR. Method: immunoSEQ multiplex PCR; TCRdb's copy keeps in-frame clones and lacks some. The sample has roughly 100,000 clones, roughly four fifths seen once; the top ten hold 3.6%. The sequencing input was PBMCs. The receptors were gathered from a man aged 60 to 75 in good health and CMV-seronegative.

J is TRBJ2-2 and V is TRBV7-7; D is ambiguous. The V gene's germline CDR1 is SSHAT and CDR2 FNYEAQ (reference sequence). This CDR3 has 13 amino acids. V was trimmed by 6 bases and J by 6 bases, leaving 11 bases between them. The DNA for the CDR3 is TGTGCCAGCAGTGTTAGTTACCCCGGGGAGCTGTTTTTT. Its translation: CASSVSYPGELFF.

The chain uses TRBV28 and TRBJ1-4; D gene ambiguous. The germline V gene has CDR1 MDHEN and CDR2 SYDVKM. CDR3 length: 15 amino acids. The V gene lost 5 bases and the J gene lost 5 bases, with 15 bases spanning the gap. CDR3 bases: TGTGCCAGCAGTCCTCTATGGAGGGCAAATGAAAAACTGTTTTTT. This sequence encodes CASSPLWRANEKLFF.

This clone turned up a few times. The CDR3, as DNA: TGTGCCAGCAAAGAGACAGGGGGTTCTGGAAACACCATATATTTT. Translating gives CASKETGGSGNTIYF. The chain recombines TRBV28 with TRBJ1-3; 9 bases align to TRBD1. Germline loops: CDR1 MDHEN, CDR2 SYDVKM. The CDR3 is made up of 15 amino acids. The junction had 5 bases not matched to a gene; V was cut back by 7 bases and J by 1 base.

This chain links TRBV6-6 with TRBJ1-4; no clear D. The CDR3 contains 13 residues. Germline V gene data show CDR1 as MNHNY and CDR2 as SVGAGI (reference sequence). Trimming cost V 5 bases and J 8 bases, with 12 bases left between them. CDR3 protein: CASSPLIGEKLFF. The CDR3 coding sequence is TGTGCCAGCAGTCCTTTAATCGGGGAAAAACTGTTTTTT.

Written as DNA, the CDR3 is TGTGCCAGCAGCGCACAATCAGGGGCTGGGCGAGGCTCCTATAATTCACCCCTCCACTTT. It is translated as CASSAQSGAGRGSYNSPLHF. The J gene is TRBJ1-6, the V gene TRBV5-8, with a tentative D call TRBD1 (6 bases). Germline V lookup: CDR1 SGHTS, CDR2 YDEGEE. Trimming stripped 4 bases from V and 0 bases from J, with 23 bases between. The CDR3 covers 20 residues. Combining the CDR3 with reference TRBV5-8 and TRBJ1-6 gives the whole variable domain EAGVTQSPTHLIKTRGQQATLRCSPISGHTSVYWYQQALGLGLQFLLWYDEGEERNRGNFPPRFSGRQFPNYSSELNVNALELEDSALYLCASSAQSGAGRGSYNSPLHFGNGTRLTVT.

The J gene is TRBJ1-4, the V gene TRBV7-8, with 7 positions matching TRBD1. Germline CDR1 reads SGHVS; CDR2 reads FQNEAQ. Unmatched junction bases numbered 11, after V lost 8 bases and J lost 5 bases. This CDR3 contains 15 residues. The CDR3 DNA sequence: TGTGCCAGCGGGAGACAGGGAGCTTTGAATGAAAAACTGTTTTTT. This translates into CASGRQGALNEKLFF.

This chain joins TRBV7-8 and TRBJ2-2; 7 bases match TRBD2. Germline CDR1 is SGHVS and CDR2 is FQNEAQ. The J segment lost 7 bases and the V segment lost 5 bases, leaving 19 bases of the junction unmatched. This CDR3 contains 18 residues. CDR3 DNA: TGTGCCAGCAGCCCGGGGGAGGGAGGCCGGGACCGCTACGGGGAGCTGTTTTTT. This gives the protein CASSPGEGGRDRYGELFF. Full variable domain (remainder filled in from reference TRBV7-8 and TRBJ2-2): GAGVSQSPRYKVAKRGQDVALRCDPISGHVSLFWYQQALGQGPEFLTYFQNEAQLDKSGLPSDRFFAERPEGSVSTLKIQRTQQEDSAVYLCASSPGEGGRDRYGELFFGEGSRLTVL.

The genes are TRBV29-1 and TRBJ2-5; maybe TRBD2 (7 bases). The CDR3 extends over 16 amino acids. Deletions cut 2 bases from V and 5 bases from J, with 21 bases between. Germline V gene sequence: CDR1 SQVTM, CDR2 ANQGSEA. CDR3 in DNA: TGCAGCGTTGAAAGTAGTAAGGGGGGGGTTGGGGAGACCCAGTACTTC. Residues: CSVESSKGGVGETQYF.